Presented here are 21 T cell receptor beta chains from one specimen sequenced in a study of blood T cell repertoires in COVID-19. Measured with immunoSEQ multiplex PCR; TCRdb has only the in-frame clones, and not every one. Of 210,000 or so clones listed, approximately 87% are singletons. The sample taken for sequencing was PBMCs or T cells enriched from blood (not recorded which). All receptors derive from a woman between 50 and 59 years old in a cohort exposed to, infected with or recovered from COVID-19 (not recorded which).

This chain connects TRBV28 to TRBJ1-1; D possibly corresponds to TRBD1 (5 bases). This CDR3 spans 13 amino acids. Trimming took off 7 bases at V and 5 bases at J, with 14 bases between the two ends. From germline, CDR1 is MDHEN and CDR2 SYDVKM. CDR3 DNA: TGTGCCAGCAAATCGGGGGGACGAACTGAAGCTTTCTTT. Amino acids: CASKSGGRTEAFF.

The chain carries TRBV28 and TRBJ1-4; D remains ambiguous. This CDR3 spans 13 amino acids. Trimming removed 5 bases at V and 8 bases at J, with 12 bases between. Germline V gives CDR1 MDHEN, CDR2 SYDVKM. The CDR3 sequence is CASSPGNSEKLFF. The CDR3 region has the DNA TGTGCCAGCAGTCCTGGTAACAGCGAAAAACTGTTTTTT.

CDR3 nucleotide sequence: TGTGCCAGCAGCTTAGTCCCAGGGTCTATGGTCGGTCGTAGGACTGAAGCTTTCTTT. Its translation is CASSLVPGSMVGRRTEAFF. The chain couples TRBV7-2 to TRBJ1-1, with D maybe TRBD1 (5 bases). This CDR3 spans 19 amino acids. V lost 1 base and J 5 bases, leaving 26 bases between the germline ends. CDR1 is SGHTA, CDR2 FQGNSA, per germline.

The genes are TRBV4-3 and TRBJ1-1; the D gene is possibly TRBD1 (5 bases). V lost 1 base and J lost 4, with 13 bases in between. CDR3 size: 15 residues. Germline lookup yields CDR1 LGHNA and CDR2 YSLEER. DNA for the CDR3: TGCGCCAGCAGCCAAGGTATGGGGCTAAGCACTGAAGCTTTCTTT. Amino acids: CASSQGMGLSTEAFF.

This chain connects TRBV18 to TRBJ1-1; 7 nucleotides match TRBD1. In germline, CDR1 is KGHSH, CDR2 LQKENI. The V and J ends lost 6 bases and 4 bases, in that order; junction bases with no gene match: 11. CDR3 size: 15 residues. The CDR3 DNA reads TGTGCCAGCTCTAGGGGGCTTGAGTTTGGCACTGAAGCTTTCTTT. Translated: CASSRGLEFGTEAFF.

The chain employs TRBV7-3 and TRBJ2-2; 11 positions agree with TRBD2. The CDR3 covers 17 residues. Germline assignment: CDR1 SGHTA and CDR2 FQGTGA. Germline trimming cut 4 bases from V and 5 bases from J; bases unmatched to any gene: 9. The CDR3 here is CASSSRTSGGGTGELFF. The CDR3, as DNA: TGTGCCAGCAGCTCCCGAACTAGCGGGGGAGGTACCGGGGAGCTGTTTTTT.

The chain combines TRBV5-6 with TRBJ2-4; possible D gene TRBD1, 5 bases. The CDR3 runs to 15 residues. The V end lost 0 bases, the J end lost 0 bases, and 7 bases lay between the germline ends. The germline CDR1 and CDR2 sequences are SGHDT and YYEEEE. CDR3 residues: CASSLGQLAKNIQYF. The CDR3 coding sequence is TGTGCCAGCAGCTTGGGACAGTTAGCCAAAAACATTCAGTACTTC.

The V and J genes are TRBV5-1 and TRBJ2-1; tentatively, D is TRBD2 (6 bases). From germline, CDR1 is SGHRS and CDR2 YFSETQ. The CDR3 consists of 16 residues. Trimming pared 4 bases from V and 6 bases from J, leaving 20 bases between. CDR3 sequence: CASSLLAGGPINEQFF. The CDR3 coding sequence is TGCGCCAGCAGCCTCCTAGCCGGGGGACCCATCAATGAGCAGTTCTTC.

This chain uses TRBV10-3 with TRBJ1-4; D not resolved. Trimming took 2 bases from V and 8 from J, leaving 15 bases between them. The germline V gene has CDR1 ENHRY and CDR2 SYGVKD. The CDR3 extends over 15 amino acids. CDR3 coding DNA: TGTGCCATCAGTGAGCCGGGTTCCACGAGCGAAAAACTGTTTTTT. This encodes CAISEPGSTSEKLFF.

In this sample, this clone turned up once. The V and J genes are TRBV5-1 and TRBJ1-5; D gene uncertain. Germline assignment: CDR1 SGHRS and CDR2 YFSETQ. The V gene lost 0 bases and the J gene lost 3 bases, with 7 bases spanning the gap. The CDR3 has 14 amino acids. CDR3 sequence (DNA): TGCGCCAGCAGCTTGGATGGCAACAATCAGCCCCAGCATTTT. Its protein product is CASSLDGNNQPQHF.

V gene TRBV9 combines with J gene TRBJ1-4, with TRBD1 as a possible D gene (5 bases). The CDR3 loop spans 14 amino acids. With 0 bases removed from V and 8 bases from J, the gap between germline ends came to 11 bases. Germline V gene sequence: CDR1 SGDLS, CDR2 YYNGEE. The CDR3 nucleotides are TGTGCCAGCAGCGTAGGGGGGGAGCGGGAAAAACTGTTTTTT. Protein: CASSVGGEREKLFF.

In this sample, this clone turned up once. The chain links TRBV6-5 to TRBJ2-3, with 8 positions matching TRBD1. This CDR3 is built from 14 residues. V trimming: 6 bases; J trimming: 4 bases; junction bases outside the gene matches: 6. CDR1 MNHEY and CDR2 SVGAGI come from the germline V gene. Here the CDR3 DNA reads TGTGCCAGCAGCCCGGGACAGGAGGCAGATACGCAGTATTTT. Protein product: CASSPGQEADTQYF.

V is TRBV2 and J is TRBJ2-5; D not resolved. Trimming cost V 3 bases and J 5 bases, with 4 bases left between them. This CDR3 contains 11 residues. Germline CDR1 and CDR2: SNHLY and FYNNEI. The CDR3 region is CASSERETQYF. The CDR3 nucleotides are TGTGCCAGCAGTGAGAGGGAGACCCAGTACTTC.

This sequence joins TRBV28 and TRBJ1-3, with 7 positions matching TRBD1. The CDR3 runs to 14 residues. Germline trimming cut 8 bases from V and 2 bases from J; bases unmatched to any gene: 6. Germline loops: CDR1 MDHEN, CDR2 SYDVKM. The CDR3 reads CASLRDRAGNTIYF. CDR3 nucleotides: TGTGCCAGCCTCCGCGACAGGGCTGGAAACACCATATATTTT.

The chain couples TRBV24-1 to TRBJ1-5; TRBD1 agrees at 9 bases. Germline V gene sequence: CDR1 KGHDR, CDR2 SFDVKD. This CDR3 is built from 17 residues. Trimming cost V 4 bases and J 4 bases; bases outside gene matches: 10. DNA of the CDR3: TGTGCCACCAGTGACCCGACAGGGGGATTGGATAATCAGCCCCAGCATTTT. Protein product: CATSDPTGGLDNQPQHF.

This sequence joins TRBV7-9 and TRBJ1-5, with TRBD1 as a possible D gene (5 bases). Germline CDR1 is SEHNR and CDR2 is FQNEAQ (reference sequence). CDR3 length equals 17 residues. Trimming took 1 base from V and 7 from J, leaving 20 bases between them. The CDR3 DNA follows: TGTGCCAGCAGCTTAGTAGGATTGCAGGGCCTAGGGCAGCCCCAGCATTTT. Encoded protein: CASSLVGLQGLGQPQHF.

The chain combines TRBV3-1 (or the pseudogene TRBV3-2) with TRBJ1-1, with 8 bases fitting TRBD1. V shed 4 bases, J shed 5 bases, and the junction held 6 bases outside the gene matches. The V gene's germline CDR1 is LGHDT and CDR2 YNNKEL (reference sequence). The CDR3 spans 14 residues. The CDR3 bases are TGTGCCAGCAGCCGACAGGGGAGGAAGACTGAAGCTTTCTTT. Translating gives CASSRQGRKTEAFF.

The chain recombines TRBV11-3 with TRBJ2-5; TRBD1 is a possible D gene (5 bases). The CDR3 is made up of 13 amino acids. V shed 5 bases and J shed 5 bases, with 12 bases lying between them. In germline, CDR1 is SGHNT, CDR2 YENEEA. CDR3 protein: CASSRQHRETQYF. The CDR3 bases are TGTGCCAGCAGCCGCCAGCACAGGGAGACCCAGTACTTC.

This CDR3 reads CASSRGLPGQPQHF. CDR3 bases: TGCGCCAGCAGCCGGGGCCTTCCAGGGCAGCCCCAGCATTTT. V gene TRBV4-3 combines with J gene TRBJ1-5, with a possible D match to TRBD1 (5 bases). The CDR3 extends over 14 amino acids. V shed 4 bases and J shed 7 bases, with 14 bases lying between them. The germline V gene encodes CDR1 LGHNA and CDR2 YSLEER.

The chain couples TRBV19 to TRBJ1-1, with 7 bases lining up with TRBD1. The CDR3 runs 12 residues. CDR1 is LNHDA, CDR2 SQIVND, per germline (reference sequence). Trimming at V came to 6 bases and at J to 7 bases, leaving 5 bases not matched to a gene. In nucleotides, the CDR3 is TGTGCCAGTAGGGACCGGGACAGTGAAGCTTTCTTT. Encoded protein: CASRDRDSEAFF.

CDR3 DNA sequence: TGCGCCAGCTCCCCCGGGAGCTCTGGGGCCAACGTCCTGACTTTC. Its translation: CASSPGSSGANVLTF. The gene calls are TRBV5-1 and TRBJ2-6; D perhaps matches TRBD2 (6 bases). Germline CDR1 is SGHRS and CDR2 is YFSETQ. Trimming shortened V by 7 bases and J by 0 bases, and 11 bases separated the two germline ends. The CDR3 loop spans 15 amino acids.